This is a list of T cell receptor beta chains from one sample in a study of T cell responses to AZD1222 COVID-19 vaccine. Clones were read by immunoSEQ multiplex PCR, and TCRdb kept only the in-frame ones, dropping some. The table records roughly 70,000 clones, 86% of them present only once. The input for sequencing was peripheral blood, taken on day 0 of AZD1222 vaccination. The receptors were sampled from an adult in good health. Both conserved end residues are part of each CDR3. The D gene is left open where the match is weak. Size is omitted from some rows. Given values are once, few, many or a class for expanded clones.

TRBV7-3,NA,NA,TRBJ2-6,16,CASSLRRLGNFNVLTF,TGTGCCAGCAGCTTAAGGCGATTGGGGAACTTCAACGTCCTGACTTTC
TRBV7-2,TRBD1,NA,TRBJ1-3,13,CASRDRAGNTIYF,TGTGCCAGCAGGGACAGGGCTGGAAACACCATATATTTT
TRBV12-3/TRBV12-4,NA,NA,TRBJ2-7,13,CASSLAQSYEQYF,TGTGCCAGCAGTTTAGCGCAATCATACGAGCAGTACTTC
TRBV9,NA,NA,TRBJ1-1,16,CASSVGGHLMNTEAFF,TGTGCCAGCAGCGTAGGGGGACACCTCATGAACACTGAAGCTTTCTTT
TRBV5-5,NA,once,TRBJ2-1,13,CASSLVTDNEQFF,TGTGCCAGCAGCTTGGTGACAGACAATGAGCAGTTCTTC
TRBV5-1,NA,NA,TRBJ1-5,16,CASSLGPGYSNQPQHF,TGCGCCAGCAGCTTGGGTCCAGGCTATAGCAATCAGCCCCAGCATTTT
TRBV7-2,NA,NA,TRBJ1-2,13,CASSPAREDGYTF,TGTGCCAGCAGCCCGGCCAGGGAGGACGGCTACACCTTC
TRBV29-1,NA,NA,TRBJ1-3,13,CSVAQSSGNTIYF,TGCAGCGTTGCACAGAGCTCTGGAAACACCATATATTTT
TRBV5-1,TRBD1,NA,TRBJ1-5,14,CASSTGQGDQPQHF,TGCGCCAGCAGTACTGGACAGGGCGATCAGCCCCAGCATTTT
TRBV3-1/TRBV3-2,TRBD1,NA,TRBJ2-7,15,CASSQDRDRIYEQYF,TGTGCCAGCAGCCAAGATCGGGACAGGATCTACGAGCAGTACTTC
TRBV12-3/TRBV12-4,NA,NA,TRBJ2-5,13,CASSFASGETQYF,TGTGCCAGCAGTTTTGCTAGTGGAGAGACCCAGTACTTC
TRBV18,NA,NA,TRBJ2-2,16,CASSQDQGSGTGELFF,TGTGCCAGCTCCCAGGACCAGGGGTCAGGCACCGGGGAGCTGTTTTTT
TRBV5-4,TRBD2,once,TRBJ2-1,16,CASTLPSAGSYNEQFF,TGTGCCAGCACCCTCCCCTCAGCGGGGTCCTACAATGAGCAGTTCTTC
TRBV5-8,TRBD2,NA,TRBJ2-5,15,CASSFAGGHQETQYF,TGTGCCAGCAGTTTTGCGGGAGGCCACCAAGAGACCCAGTACTTC
TRBV3-1/TRBV3-2,NA,NA,TRBJ2-6,15,CASSPREPGANVLTF,TGTGCCAGCAGCCCAAGAGAGCCTGGGGCCAACGTCCTGACTTTC
TRBV4-1,TRBD1,NA,TRBJ2-1,13,CASRGQGANEQFF,TGCGCCAGTCGAGGACAGGGGGCTAATGAGCAGTTCTTC
TRBV29-1,TRBD1,NA,TRBJ1-5,14,CSAEDRVSNQPQHF,TGCAGCGCAGAGGACAGGGTCAGCAATCAGCCCCAGCATTTT
TRBV5-6,NA,NA,TRBJ1-2,15,CASSPLFGTNYGYTF,TGTGCCAGCAGCCCACTTTTTGGAACTAACTATGGCTACACCTTC
TRBV7-2,TRBD2,NA,TRBJ2-1,16,CASSTRTSGINNEQFF,TGTGCCAGCAGCACCCGGACTAGCGGGATAAACAATGAGCAGTTCTTC
TRBV2,TRBD2,NA,TRBJ2-1,17,CASRLAGISSSYNEQFF,TGTGCCAGTCGACTAGCGGGAATTTCCAGCTCCTACAATGAGCAGTTCTTC
TRBV19,NA,NA,TRBJ1-6,13,CASSWTEFSPLHF,TGTGCCAGTAGTTGGACAGAATTTTCACCCCTCCACTTT
TRBV6-1,TRBD1,NA,TRBJ1-3,15,CASSDGTGWGNTIYF,TGTGCCAGCAGTGATGGGACAGGGTGGGGAAACACCATATATTTT
TRBV9,NA,NA,TRBJ2-7,15,CASSPRSGKGYEQYF,TGTGCCAGCAGCCCCCGCTCAGGGAAGGGCTACGAGCAGTACTTC
TRBV4-1,NA,NA,TRBJ2-2,11,CASVLTGELFF,TGCGCCAGCGTTCTTACCGGGGAGCTGTTTTTT
TRBV29-1,TRBD1,NA,TRBJ2-1,14,CSHPGTGTYNEQFF,TGCAGCCACCCCGGGACAGGGACCTACAATGAGCAGTTCTTC
TRBV28,NA,NA,TRBJ2-7,13,CASSSTLSYEQYF,TGTGCCAGCAGTTCGACACTTTCCTACGAGCAGTACTTC
TRBV7-8,NA,NA,TRBJ2-2,14,CASSLGVDTGELFF,TGTGCCAGCAGCTTAGGGGTGGACACCGGGGAGCTGTTTTTT
TRBV18,TRBD2,NA,TRBJ2-3,16,CASSRLAGDPTDTQYF,TGTGCCAGCTCACGACTAGCGGGGGATCCCACAGATACGCAGTATTTT
TRBV30,NA,NA,TRBJ2-7,11,CAWNTAYEQYF,TGTGCCTGGAATACCGCCTACGAGCAGTACTTC
TRBV20-1,NA,NA,TRBJ1-2,14,CSASTGGPDYGYTF,TGCAGTGCTAGTACGGGGGGACCGGACTATGGCTACACCTTC
TRBV6-6,NA,NA,TRBJ2-2,14,CASSPWGDTGELFF,TGTGCCAGCAGCCCCTGGGGGGACACCGGGGAGCTGTTTTTT
TRBV7-6,NA,NA,TRBJ2-1,15,CASSPNNMAGNEQFF,TGTGCCAGCAGCCCGAATAACATGGCCGGCAATGAGCAGTTCTTC
TRBV7-2,NA,NA,TRBJ1-5,12,CASSLIGQPQHF,TGTGCCAGCAGCTTAATCGGTCAGCCCCAGCATTTT
TRBV7-2,TRBD1,once,TRBJ1-2,14,CASSYNGQGNGYTF,TGTGCCAGCAGCTACAATGGACAGGGAAATGGCTACACCTTC
TRBV15,TRBD1,once,TRBJ1-1,15,CATSGLGTGGFEAFF,TGTGCCACCAGCGGACTAGGGACAGGGGGCTTTGAAGCTTTCTTT
TRBV25-1,NA,NA,TRBJ1-1,14,CASSEFEGKTEAFF,TGTGCCAGCAGTGAGTTCGAGGGAAAAACTGAAGCTTTCTTT
TRBV5-6,TRBD1,NA,TRBJ1-2,14,CASTDRGRDYGYTF,TGTGCCAGCACAGACAGGGGCAGGGACTATGGCTACACCTTC
TRBV19,TRBD1,NA,TRBJ2-3,14,CASWTGAGTDTQYF,TGTGCCAGTTGGACAGGGGCCGGCACAGATACGCAGTATTTT
TRBV9,NA,NA,TRBJ2-3,13,CASSIRERDTQYF,TGTGCCAGCAGCATAAGGGAGAGAGATACGCAGTATTTT
TRBV5-4,NA,NA,TRBJ1-3,13,CASSGDVGNTIYF,TGTGCCAGCAGCGGGGACGTCGGAAACACCATATATTTT
TRBV19,NA,NA,TRBJ2-7,15,CASSIESAASYEQYF,TGTGCCAGTAGTATCGAATCTGCGGCCTCCTACGAGCAGTACTTC
TRBV20-1,TRBD2,NA,TRBJ2-3,17,CSASEGVSGRSTDTQYF,TGCAGTGCTAGTGAAGGGGTTAGCGGGAGGAGCACAGATACGCAGTATTTT
TRBV30,NA,NA,TRBJ1-2,13,CAWSVQDNYGYTF,TGTGCCTGGAGTGTACAGGATAACTATGGCTACACCTTC
TRBV7-9,NA,NA,TRBJ1-3,13,CASSWGLRNTIYF,TGTGCCAGCAGCTGGGGGCTTCGAAACACCATATATTTT
TRBV28,NA,NA,TRBJ1-1,12,CASNQGRTEAFF,TGTGCCAGCAACCAGGGCCGAACTGAAGCTTTCTTT
TRBV28,NA,NA,TRBJ1-2,13,CASRTTRQGGYTF,TGTGCCAGCAGAACCACCCGCCAGGGAGGCTACACCTTC
TRBV7-2,NA,NA,TRBJ2-3,13,CASRSGGTDTQYF,TGTGCCAGCAGAAGCGGAGGCACAGATACGCAGTATTTT
TRBV7-2,NA,NA,TRBJ2-7,12,CASTQGNYEQYF,TGTGCCAGCACCCAGGGGAACTACGAGCAGTACTTC
TRBV28,NA,NA,TRBJ1-5,14,CASSPGGEDQPQHF,TGTGCCAGCAGCCCGGGGGGCGAAGATCAGCCCCAGCATTTT
TRBV7-9,NA,NA,TRBJ2-3,14,CASSFRREADTQYF,TGTGCCAGCAGCTTTAGAAGGGAGGCGGATACGCAGTATTTT
TRBV19,NA,NA,TRBJ1-5,14,CASKASQSNQPQHF,TGTGCCAGTAAAGCCTCGCAGAGCAATCAGCCCCAGCATTTT
TRBV3-1/TRBV3-2,NA,once,TRBJ2-2,14,CASSQAQSYGELFF,TGTGCCAGCAGCCAAGCACAGTCATATGGGGAGCTGTTTTTT